This record concerns one T cell receptor (beta chain) sequence. Its antigen is as yet unknown. The source of the sample is a study of memory CD4+ T cells and cytomegalovirus serostatus. Study results and caveats: Repertoires predicted CMV serostatus with median bootstrapped AUC of approximately 0.94.

Single viable CD3+CD4+CD8-CD45RO+ cells were sorted as the memory CD4+ T cells. Positive selection with CD4 microbeads enriched total CD4+ T cells. V trimming: 8 bases; J trimming: 9 bases; junction bases outside the gene matches: 2. This CDR3 is built from 11 residues. Germline CDR1 SNHLY, CDR2 FYNNEI. The repertoire was sequenced with immunoSEQ multiplex PCR; TCRdb's copy has only in-frame clones and lacks some. The sample shows some 57,000 clones, roughly four fifths of them seen only once. J is TRBJ2-4 and V is TRBV2; 9 positions match TRBD1. This clonotype was obtained from an adult in good health and CMV-seronegative. The sequenced sample consisted of memory CD4+ T cells from blood. The CDR3: CASGQGSIQYF. CDR3 bases: TGTGCCAGCGGACAGGGGTCCATTCAGTACTTC.